The clone carrying this T cell receptor (beta chain) occurred once. Its target is not known. The sample comes from a study of shared clonotypes between healthy human individuals. Across the study: Per donor, CD8 memory used one plate, CD8 naive used two, CD4 memory used three and CD4 naive used three. Overall study findings and caveats: Naive subsets, compared against memory subsets, generally had larger estimated richness values. Non-shared clonotypes showed lower generation probabilities than clonotypes common to all four donors.

For every subset, genomic DNA was evenly distributed across several immunoSEQ plates. Generated by immunoSEQ multiplex PCR, the TCRdb table keeps only in-frame clones and is missing some. The sample holds just over 2,000,000 clones, about 94% seen once. Germline V gene lookup returns CDR1 ENHRY and CDR2 SYGVKD. Trimming took 7 bases from V and 0 from J, leaving 13 bases between them. The CDR3 loop spans 14 amino acids. Naive CD8 cells lacked CD45RO and underwent positive selection for CCR7, leaving out terminally differentiated effector memory CD45RA+ cells. Material: naive CD8+ T cells sorted from blood. The origin of this receptor is a young man in good health. This chain links TRBV10-3 with TRBJ2-7, with D perhaps assigned TRBD1 or TRBD2 (5 bases each). CDR3 region: CAIKGWGSSYEQYF. DNA of the CDR3: TGTGCCATCAAAGGTTGGGGGAGCTCCTACGAGCAGTACTTC.